The 12 T cell receptor beta chains listed next were all sequenced from one sample in a study of blood T cell repertoires in COVID-19. Assay used: immunoSEQ multiplex PCR; TCRdb lists only in-frame clones, some missing. The sample shows 200,000 or so clones, roughly 80% of them seen only once. Sequenced input: PBMCs or T cells enriched from blood (not recorded which). The receptors originated from a man in his sixties who had recovered from COVID-19.

The chain employs TRBV7-2 and TRBJ2-7, with D possibly matching TRBD1 (5 bases). The germline V and J ends were trimmed by 2 bases and 4 bases, with 12 bases remaining between them. This CDR3 has 14 amino acids. From germline, CDR1 is SGHTA and CDR2 FQGNSA. CDR3 loop: CASSLQGPSYEQYF. CDR3 in DNA: TGTGCCAGCAGCTTACAGGGTCCCTCGTACGAGCAGTACTTC.

CDR3 DNA sequence: TGCACCAGCAGACGACCTAGCGGGGGGGCCAGTTGGAATGAGCAGTTCTTC. It codes for CTSRRPSGGASWNEQFF. The chain links TRBV1 to TRBJ2-1; TRBD2 reflects the table's D call only, with no check against the DNA. TRBV1 is noted as a pseudogene. The CDR3 consists of 17 residues.

CDR3 in DNA: TGTGCCAGCAGCCATGAAAGCGGGGGCCGGTACGAGCAGTACTTC. Translated, it gives CASSHESGGRYEQYF. The rearrangement joins TRBV4-2 to TRBJ2-7; TRBD2 agrees at 8 bases. J was trimmed by 4 bases and V by 3 bases; bases with no gene match: 8. Germline values: CDR1 LGHNA, CDR2 YNFKEQ. This CDR3 comprises 15 residues.

The chain has TRBV7-9 and TRBJ2-7; 7 positions match TRBD1. The V gene's germline CDR1 is SEHNR and CDR2 FQNEAQ (reference sequence). Losses at the gene ends were 1 base for V and 7 bases for J; bases not matched to a gene: 13. This CDR3 is built from 16 residues. The CDR3 region has the DNA TGTGCCAGCAGCTTAGAACAGGGGCCCCGTCATTATGAGCAGTACTTC. Amino acids: CASSLEQGPRHYEQYF.

V usage is TRBV29-1 and J usage is TRBJ2-3; 9 bases are shared with TRBD1. CDR1 and CDR2 (germline): SQVTM, ANQGSEA. Trimming at V came to 6 bases and at J to 5 bases, leaving 6 bases not matched to a gene. The CDR3 has 13 amino acids. The CDR3 DNA follows: TGCAGCGTCGAGGGACAGGGCAAAGATACGCAGTATTTT. It translates to CSVEGQGKDTQYF.

The chain carries TRBV10-3 and TRBJ1-1; the D gene is possibly TRBD1 (6 bases). The V end was cut by 10 bases, the J end by 2 bases, with 11 bases between. Germline V gene lookup returns CDR1 ENHRY and CDR2 SYGVKD. The CDR3 length is 12 residues. The CDR3 protein is CATRDTNTEAFF. The CDR3 region has the DNA TGTGCCACCCGGGACACCAACACTGAAGCTTTCTTT.

The rearrangement uses TRBV5-1 and TRBJ1-4, with D unresolved. This CDR3 has 15 residues. Germline V CDR1 and CDR2: SGHRS, YFSETQ. V was shortened by 0 bases and J by 0 bases, with 6 bases between the two germline ends. The DNA of the CDR3 is TGCGCCAGCAGCTTGGGTCGTCCAACTAATGAAAAACTGTTTTTT. Amino acid sequence: CASSLGRPTNEKLFF.

The chain uses TRBV25-1 and TRBJ1-1, with a tentative D call TRBD1 (6 bases). This CDR3 comprises 13 residues. Trimming removed 5 bases at V and 8 bases at J, with 15 bases between. CDR1 is MGHDK and CDR2 is SYGVNS in the germline V gene. CDR3 sequence: CASSSSDRREAFF. CDR3 nucleotide sequence: TGTGCCAGCAGTTCTTCCGACAGGCGAGAAGCTTTCTTT.

The chain joins TRBV3-1 (or the pseudogene TRBV3-2) to TRBJ1-1; unclear D gene. Germline CDR1 LGHDT, CDR2 YNNKEL (reference sequence). CDR3 length: 14 residues. V lost 0 bases and J lost 10, with 15 bases in between. The CDR3 reads CASSQDPAPAGAFF. CDR3 coding DNA: TGTGCCAGCAGCCAAGATCCAGCGCCCGCGGGAGCTTTCTTT.

This clone was found a few times. V gene TRBV27 combines with J gene TRBJ2-7; D might be TRBD2 (5 bases). The CDR3 covers 14 residues. Germline V gene sequence: CDR1 MNHEY, CDR2 SMNVEV (reference sequence). Trimming pared 0 bases from V and 6 bases from J, leaving 12 bases between. The CDR3 region is CASSLSTLASEQYF. DNA for the CDR3: TGTGCCAGCAGTTTATCGACTTTAGCGTCCGAGCAGTACTTC.

CDR3 in amino acids: CATSDPLARGGGYTF. The CDR3 region has the DNA TGTGCCACCAGTGATCCACTCGCCCGAGGAGGCGGCTACACCTTC. The chain recombines TRBV24-1 with TRBJ1-2, with unresolved D. The germline CDR1 and CDR2 sequences are KGHDR and SFDVKD. V was pared by 3 bases and J by 8 bases, with 18 bases between. This CDR3 is built from 15 residues.

The chain couples TRBV12-3 or TRBV12-4 to TRBJ1-1, with TRBD1 as a possible D gene (5 bases). V was trimmed by 3 bases and J by 7 bases, leaving 9 bases between them. This CDR3 is 12 amino acids long. The CDR3 DNA reads as TGTGCCAGCAGTTTGGGGCAGATTGAAGCTTTCTTT. Translating gives CASSLGQIEAFF.